This TCR beta chain emerged from a study of shared clonotypes between healthy human individuals. The study's findings and limits: Researchers found naive subsets generally carried larger estimated richness than memory subsets.

Trimming removed 4 bases from V and 1 base from J; junction bases left unmatched: 11. The CDR3 totals 17 residues. CDR1 is SGHDT, CDR2 YYEEEE, per germline. Terminally differentiated effector memory CD45RA+ cells were excluded from the naive CD8 cells, which were CD45RO-negative and positively selected for CCR7. TCRdb's copy holds only in-frame clones and misses some; the assay was immunoSEQ multiplex PCR. Of about 650,000 clones detected, nearly 97% appear once; the ten largest clones hold roughly 0.1%. Details on this clone: Its specificity is unknown.

The sequence was collected from a woman aged 25 to 39 in good health. Sequenced sample: naive CD8+ T cells sorted from blood. The J gene is TRBJ2-5, the V gene TRBV5-6; 9 bases agree with TRBD1. The CDR3 loop reads CASSHTGGASFQETQYF. The CDR3 nucleotides are TGTGCCAGCAGCCATACAGGGGGCGCATCATTCCAAGAGACCCAGTACTTC. Looking up the rest from reference TRBV5-6 and TRBJ2-5 gives the full variable domain: DAGVTQSPTHLIKTRGQQVTLRCSPKSGHDTVSWYQQALGQGPQFIFQYYEEEERQRGNFPDRFSGHQFPNYSSELNVNALLLGDSALYLCASSHTGGASFQETQYFGPGTRLLVL.